Here is one T cell receptor (beta chain) with its context. The antigen is not known. Libraries were prepared by immunoSEQ multiplex PCR; TCRdb keeps only in-frame clonotypes and omits some of them. This table holds roughly 9,800 clones, 75% to 80% found once. Per germline, CDR1 SEHNR and CDR2 FQNEAQ (reference sequence). The CDR3 spans 16 residues. V was shortened by 1 base and J by 0 bases, with 10 bases between the two germline ends. Donors had limited-stage small-cell lung cancer, resected between about 2008 and 2020. Normal lung samples lay at least 2 cm from the tumor margin. This specimen comes from a study of T cells and copy number aberrations in small-cell lung cancer. Study-wide findings and caveats: The tissue was entirely formalin-fixed and paraffin-embedded, which is known to produce sequencing artifacts. Tumors showed lower T-cell density, richness and clonality than adjacent lung, though density did not differ significantly.

This receptor was obtained from a man aged 60 to 75 with small cell lung cancer. The sequencing input was normal tissue next to the tumor. V is TRBV7-9 and J is TRBJ1-3; D is possibly TRBD1 (5 bases). The CDR3 nucleotides read TGTGCCAGCAGCTTAGTGGAGGGGAACTCTGGAAACACCATATATTTT. It yields the protein CASSLVEGNSGNTIYF.